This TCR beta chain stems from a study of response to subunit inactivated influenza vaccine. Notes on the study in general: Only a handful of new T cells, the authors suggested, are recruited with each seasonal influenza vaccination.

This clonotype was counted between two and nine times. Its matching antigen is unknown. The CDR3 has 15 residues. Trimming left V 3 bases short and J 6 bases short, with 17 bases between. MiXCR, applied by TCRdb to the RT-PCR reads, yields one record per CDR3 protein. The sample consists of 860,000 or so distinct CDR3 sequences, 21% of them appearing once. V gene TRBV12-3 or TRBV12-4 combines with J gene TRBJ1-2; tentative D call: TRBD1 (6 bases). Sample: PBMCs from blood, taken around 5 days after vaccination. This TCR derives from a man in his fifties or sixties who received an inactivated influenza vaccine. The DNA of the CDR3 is TGTGCCAGCAGTTTCTCTGGCAGGGGAGTCGATGGCTACACCTTC. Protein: CASSFSGRGVDGYTF.